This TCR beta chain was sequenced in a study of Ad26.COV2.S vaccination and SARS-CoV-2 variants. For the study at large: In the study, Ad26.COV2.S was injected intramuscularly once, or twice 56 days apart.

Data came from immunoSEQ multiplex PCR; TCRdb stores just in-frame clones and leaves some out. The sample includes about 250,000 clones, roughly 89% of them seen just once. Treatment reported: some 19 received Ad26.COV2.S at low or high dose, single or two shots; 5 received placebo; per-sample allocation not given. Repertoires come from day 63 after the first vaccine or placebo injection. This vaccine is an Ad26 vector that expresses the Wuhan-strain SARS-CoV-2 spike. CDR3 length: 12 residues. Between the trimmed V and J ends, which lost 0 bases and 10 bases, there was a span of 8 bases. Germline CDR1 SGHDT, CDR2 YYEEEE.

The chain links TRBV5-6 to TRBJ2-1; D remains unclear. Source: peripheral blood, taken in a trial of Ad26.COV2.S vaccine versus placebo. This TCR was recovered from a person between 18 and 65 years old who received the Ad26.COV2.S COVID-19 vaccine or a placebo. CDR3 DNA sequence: TGTGCCAGCAGCTTGGTATCCAGGGAGCAGTTCTTC. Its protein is CASSLVSREQFF.